These 17 T cell receptor beta chains originate from one sample sequenced in a study of OX40 agonist ivuxolimab in advanced cancers. Library generation was performed with the immunoSEQ multiplex PCR assay. TCRdb carries this immuneACCESS record with in-frame sequences only. Its versions omit some clonotypes, under half of them owing to an unresolved V gene in the studies checked, with the rest unexplained. The sample has more than 45,000 clones on record, 70% to 90% of them singletons. The ten largest clones capture about 1.5% of the sample. The sequencing used CD4+ or CD8+ T cells sorted from blood, collected in a trial of the OX40 agonist ivuxolimab. Every receptor here comes from an adult with an advanced solid tumor such as melanoma, head and neck, liver or kidney cancer.

The chain recombines TRBV30 with TRBJ2-3, with 10 bases fitting TRBD2. Losses at the gene ends were 5 bases for V and 2 bases for J; bases not matched to a gene: 7. The CDR3 sequence is 15 residues long. Germline loops: CDR1 GTSNPN, CDR2 SVGIG (reference sequence). The CDR3 DNA is TGTGCCTGGTCCTCAGCGGGGGGGATCACAGATACGCAGTATTTT. Protein sequence: CAWSSAGGITDTQYF. Looking up the rest from reference TRBV30 and TRBJ2-3 gives the full variable domain: SQTIHQWPATLVQPVGSPLSLECTVEGTSNPNLYWYRQAAGRGLQLLFYSVGIGQISSEVPQNLSASRPQDRQFILSSKKLLLSDSGFYLCAWSSAGGITDTQYFGPGTRLTVL.

The chain is built from TRBV28 and TRBJ1-5, with D hard to call. Germline CDR1 MDHEN, CDR2 SYDVKM. The CDR3 has 13 residues. Trimming took 6 bases from V and 9 from J, leaving 15 bases between them. The CDR3 is CASRAVYWGPQHF. Written as DNA, the CDR3 is TGTGCCAGCAGAGCGGTGTATTGGGGGCCCCAGCATTTT. Filled out from reference TRBV28 and TRBJ1-5, the complete variable domain reads DVKVTQSSRYLVKRTGEKVFLECVQDMDHENMFWYRQDPGLGLRLIYFSYDVKMKEKGDIPEGYSVSREKKERFSLILESASTNQTSMYLCASRAVYWGPQHFGDGTRLSIL.

Only one count was recorded for this clone. This chain connects TRBV7-9 to TRBJ1-2; D ambiguous. V was pared by 0 bases and J by 5 bases, with 13 bases between. This CDR3 has 15 residues. Germline-derived CDR1 and CDR2 are SEHNR and FQNEAQ (reference sequence). The chain's CDR3 is CASSLAALDGYGYTF. In DNA form, the CDR3 reads TGTGCCAGCAGCTTAGCAGCGCTCGACGGATATGGCTACACCTTC. Variable domain in full (rest from reference TRBV7-9 and TRBJ1-2): DTGVSQNPRHKITKRGQNVTFRCDPISEHNRLYWYRQTLGQGPEFLTYFQNEAQLEKSRLLSDRFSAERPKGSFSTLEIQRTEQGDSAMYLCASSLAALDGYGYTFGSGTRLTVV.

CDR3 DNA: TGTGCCAGTAGTACCCAAACCGGTAGGCAGCTAACTAATCAGCCCCAGCATTTT. Translation: CASSTQTGRQLTNQPQHF. V is TRBV19 and J is TRBJ1-5, with no clear D. The CDR3 is 18 residues long. In germline, CDR1 is LNHDA, CDR2 SQIVND (reference sequence). V was cut by 4 bases and J by 4 bases, with 23 bases left in between.

V and J are TRBV5-4 and TRBJ1-2; TRBD1 might be the D (6 bases). The V gene's germline CDR1 is SGHNT and CDR2 YYREEE (reference sequence). This CDR3 has 12 residues. V was pared by 4 bases and J by 4 bases, with 8 bases between. The CDR3 is CASSPDSYGYTF. The CDR3 nucleotides are TGTGCCAGCAGCCCGGACAGCTATGGCTACACCTTC.

This chain links TRBV19 with TRBJ2-3; 10 bases agree with TRBD2. J lost 3 bases, V lost 5 bases, and 17 bases had no gene match. Germline assignment: CDR1 LNHDA and CDR2 SQIVND (reference sequence). The CDR3 has 19 residues. CDR3 amino acids: CASSLWATGLAGATDTQYF. For the CDR3, the DNA is TGTGCCAGTAGTTTGTGGGCAACTGGGCTAGCGGGGGCTACAGATACGCAGTATTTT.

This clone was found a few times. The V gene is TRBV5-4, the J gene TRBJ2-6; tentatively, D is TRBD1 (6 bases). CDR1 SGHNT and CDR2 YYREEE come from the germline V gene (reference sequence). Trimming shortened V by 1 base and J by 0 bases, and 11 bases separated the two germline ends. The CDR3 has 17 amino acids. CDR3 protein: CASSLRTANSGANVLTF. In DNA, the CDR3 is TGTGCCAGCAGCTTGCGGACAGCCAACTCTGGGGCCAACGTCCTGACTTTC.

J is TRBJ2-1 and V is TRBV10-3, with 9 bases aligning to TRBD2. This CDR3 region has 14 residues. Germline V gene sequence: CDR1 ENHRY, CDR2 SYGVKD. Trimming took 7 bases from V and 8 from J; bases not matched to a gene: 9. The CDR3: CAIKLAGSSDEQFF. CDR3 sequence (DNA): TGTGCCATCAAGCTAGCGGGAAGTAGCGATGAGCAGTTCTTC.

This chain links TRBV5-1 with TRBJ2-7; unclear D gene. Trimming stripped 0 bases from V and 6 bases from J, with 10 bases between. Looked up from germline, CDR1 is SGHRS and CDR2 is YFSETQ. This CDR3 comprises 13 residues. CDR3 amino acids: CASSLESGREQYF. The CDR3 nucleotides read TGCGCCAGCAGCTTGGAGTCGGGTCGCGAGCAGTACTTC.

This clone appeared a single time. The genes are TRBV5-4 and TRBJ2-7, with 9 bases that match TRBD1. This CDR3 is built from 15 residues. Germline V lookup: CDR1 SGHNT, CDR2 YYREEE (reference sequence). After removal of 4 bases from V and 4 bases from J, the junction contained 9 bases not matched to a gene. CDR3 coding DNA: TGTGCCAGCAGCCCGGGGACAGGGAAGTCTTACGAGCAGTACTTC. It codes for CASSPGTGKSYEQYF. Looking up the rest from reference TRBV5-4 and TRBJ2-7 gives the full variable domain: ETGVTQSPTHLIKTRGQQVTLRCSSQSGHNTVSWYQQALGQGPQFIFQYYREEENGRGNFPPRFSGLQFPNYSSELNVNALELDDSALYLCASSPGTGKSYEQYFGPGTRLTVT.

The chain couples TRBV7-9 to TRBJ2-3, with D unresolved. The CDR3 is 14 residues long. CDR1 SEHNR and CDR2 FQNEAQ come from the germline V gene (reference sequence). Trimming shortened V by 0 bases and J by 2 bases, and 6 bases separated the two germline ends. This chain's CDR3 is CASSLARSTDTQYF. CDR3 nucleotide sequence: TGTGCCAGCAGCTTAGCTCGGTCCACAGATACGCAGTATTTT.

This clone was observed a single time. This chain uses TRBV11-3 with TRBJ2-3; 7 nucleotides line up with TRBD1. Trimming removed 2 bases from V and 1 base from J; junction bases left unmatched: 9. The CDR3 spans 17 residues. Germline assignment: CDR1 SGHNT and CDR2 YENEEA. The CDR3 sequence is CASSLFGDSPGTDTQYF. The CDR3 DNA reads TGTGCCAGCAGCTTATTTGGGGACAGCCCGGGCACAGATACGCAGTATTTT.

The CDR3 coding sequence is TGTGCCAGCAGCTTAGTTAGGCCCGACAATGAGCAGTTCTTC. Translating gives CASSLVRPDNEQFF. The chain uses TRBV7-9 and TRBJ2-1; D unclear. This CDR3 has 14 amino acids. Trimming left V 1 base short and J 5 bases short, with 9 bases between. Germline values: CDR1 SEHNR, CDR2 FQNEAQ (reference sequence).

This chain links TRBV6-5 with TRBJ1-5; D is unresolved. CDR3 length: 14 residues. The V gene's germline CDR1 is MNHEY and CDR2 SVGAGI. V was pared by 2 bases and J by 2 bases, with 7 bases between. The chain's CDR3 is CASSYREGNQPQHF. CDR3 coding DNA: TGTGCCAGCAGTTACAGGGAGGGCAATCAGCCCCAGCATTTT.

The chain employs TRBV6-5 and TRBJ2-2; D gene ambiguous. This CDR3 spans 13 amino acids. Trimming pared 6 bases from V and 1 base from J, leaving 6 bases between. The germline V gene encodes CDR1 MNHEY and CDR2 SVGAGI. CDR3 in amino acids: CASRRENTGELFF. CDR3 DNA sequence: TGTGCCAGCAGAAGGGAGAACACCGGGGAGCTGTTTTTT.

This clone occurred a few times. The J gene is TRBJ1-2, the V gene TRBV30; weak D call: TRBD1 (6 bases). The CDR3 length is 14 residues. Trimming took off 4 bases at V and 3 bases at J, with 15 bases between the two ends. The germline V gene has CDR1 GTSNPN and CDR2 SVGIG (reference sequence). The CDR3, as DNA: TGTGCCTGGATGGCGGGGGGCAGATACTATGGCTACACCTTC. This encodes CAWMAGGRYYGYTF.

The chain links TRBV7-5 to TRBJ2-7; the table's D gene call, TRBD1, was not cross checked with the DNA. TRBV7-5 is termed a pseudogene. The CDR3 spans 10 residues. The DNA for the CDR3 is TGTGCCAGAACCGGGACAGGGATTTACTTC. This sequence encodes CARTGTGIYF.